Reported below is one T cell receptor (beta chain). No antigen is known for it. The PCR employed 60 Vbeta primers together with 13 Jbeta primers. The assay was immunoSEQ multiplex PCR, and TCRdb's table has in-frame clones only and misses some. The table lists roughly 77,000 clones, with 3.8% in the top ten. The data were obtained in a study of cytomegalovirus exposure and HLA in healthy donors. Study-level points and caveats: An assumption of roughly uniform sequencing depth across donors underlay the presence/absence analyses.

The CDR3 is 14 residues long. The germline CDR1 and CDR2 sequences are SGHTA and FQGNSA. After removal of 5 bases from V and 4 bases from J, the junction contained 7 bases not matched to a gene. Sequenced material: PBMCs. The sequence was collected from a female donor in good health and CMV-seropositive. The rearrangement links TRBV7-2 to TRBJ2-5, with 7 bases aligning to TRBD1. The CDR3 loop reads CASSNNRGVETQYF. The CDR3 bases are TGTGCCAGCAGCAACAACAGGGGAGTAGAGACCCAGTACTTC.